This entry lists 3 T cell receptor beta chains sequenced from one sample in a study of beta chain features in type 1 diabetes. What was sequenced were expressed TCRB transcripts, since all of the isolated RNA had been reverse transcribed. The assay was immunoSEQ multiplex PCR, and TCRdb's table has in-frame clones only and misses some. The table records 600,000 to 650,000 clones, less than 20% of them present only once. The sample was naive CD4+ T cells from blood. The receptors here all came from a young man in good health.

This clone was recorded a few times. The V call is TRBV29-1, the J call TRBJ1-3; perhaps TRBD1 as D (5 bases). CDR3 length: 15 residues. Trimming cost V 1 base and J 3 bases, with 13 bases left between them. Germline CDR1 is SQVTM and CDR2 is ANQGSEA. CDR3 protein: CSVEVISGIGNTIYF. The CDR3 coding sequence is TGCAGCGTTGAAGTAATCTCAGGGATTGGAAACACCATATATTTT. The entire variable domain, with the rest obtained from reference TRBV29-1 and TRBJ1-3, is as follows: SAVISQKPSRDICQRGTSLTIQCQVDSQVTMMFWYRQQPGQSLTLIATANQGSEATYESGFVIDKFPISRPNLTFSTLTVSNMSPEDSSIYLCSVEVISGIGNTIYFGEGSWLTVV.

This clone was counted only a few times. The V and J genes are TRBV2 and TRBJ1-4; TRBD1 agrees at 12 bases. With V trimmed by 4 bases and J by 5 bases, 8 bases remained unmatched. The germline V gene encodes CDR1 SNHLY and CDR2 FYNNEI. This CDR3 is built from 17 residues. The CDR3, as DNA: TGTGCCAGCAGTGCCCAGGGGACAGGGGGCAAAAATGAAAAACTGTTTTTT. It translates to CASSAQGTGGKNEKLFF.

The gene calls are TRBV7-9 and TRBJ1-5, with 8 nucleotides matching TRBD1. The V gene's germline CDR1 is SEHNR and CDR2 FQNEAQ (reference sequence). CDR3 size: 16 residues. V gave up 3 bases and J gave up 3 bases; unmatched junction bases: 7. In DNA, the CDR3 is TGTGCCAGCAGCTTGACAGGACAGGGACTCAATCAGCCCCAGCATTTT. Translation: CASSLTGQGLNQPQHF.